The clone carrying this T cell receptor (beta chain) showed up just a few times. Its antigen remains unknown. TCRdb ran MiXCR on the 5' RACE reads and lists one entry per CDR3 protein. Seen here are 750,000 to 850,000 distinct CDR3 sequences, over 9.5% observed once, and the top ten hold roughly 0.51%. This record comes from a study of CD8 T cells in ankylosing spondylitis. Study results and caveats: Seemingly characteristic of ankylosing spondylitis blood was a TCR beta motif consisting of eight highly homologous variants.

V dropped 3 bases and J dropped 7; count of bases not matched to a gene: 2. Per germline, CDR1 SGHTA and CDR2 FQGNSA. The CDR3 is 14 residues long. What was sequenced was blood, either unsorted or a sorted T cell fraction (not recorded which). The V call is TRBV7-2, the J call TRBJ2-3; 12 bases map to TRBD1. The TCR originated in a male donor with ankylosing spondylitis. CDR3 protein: CASSFGTGGNTQYF. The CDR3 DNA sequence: TGTGCCAGCAGCTTTGGGACAGGGGGCAATACGCAGTATTTT.